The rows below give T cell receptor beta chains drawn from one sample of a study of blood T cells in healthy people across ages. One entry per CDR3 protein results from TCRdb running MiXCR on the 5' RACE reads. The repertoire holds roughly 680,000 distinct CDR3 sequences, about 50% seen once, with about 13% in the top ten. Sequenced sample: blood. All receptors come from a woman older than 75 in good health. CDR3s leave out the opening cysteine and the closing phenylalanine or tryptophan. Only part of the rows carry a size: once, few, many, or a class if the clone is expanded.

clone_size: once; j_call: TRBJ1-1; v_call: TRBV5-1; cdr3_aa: ASSLRALVNTEAF
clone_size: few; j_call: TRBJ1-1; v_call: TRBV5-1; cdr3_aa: ASSLDGVWNTEAF
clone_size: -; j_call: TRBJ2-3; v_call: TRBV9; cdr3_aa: ASSVGGGGLSTDTQY
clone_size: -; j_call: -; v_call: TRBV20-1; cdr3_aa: SARDGREVWETQY
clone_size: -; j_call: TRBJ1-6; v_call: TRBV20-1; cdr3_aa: SARDRVTGDSPLH
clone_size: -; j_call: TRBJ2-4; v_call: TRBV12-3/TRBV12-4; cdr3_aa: ASTLSWGDHISKNIQY
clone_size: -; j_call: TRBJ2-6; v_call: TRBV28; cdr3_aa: ASSPGQGASLGSNVLT
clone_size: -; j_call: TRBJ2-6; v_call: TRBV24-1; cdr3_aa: ATSEPPGDGANVLT
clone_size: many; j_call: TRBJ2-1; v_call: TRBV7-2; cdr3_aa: ASSLDFKSYNEQF
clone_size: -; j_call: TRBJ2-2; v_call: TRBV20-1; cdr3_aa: SARVAGIPTGELF
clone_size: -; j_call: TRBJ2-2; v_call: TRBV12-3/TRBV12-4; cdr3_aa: ASSPFRVEDTGELF
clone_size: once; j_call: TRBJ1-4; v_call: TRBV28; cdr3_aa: ASSPTNEKLF
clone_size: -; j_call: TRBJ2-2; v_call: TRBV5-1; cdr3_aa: ASSRTTDTGELF
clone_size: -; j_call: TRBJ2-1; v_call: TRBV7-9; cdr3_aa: ASSLSTSGESYNEQF
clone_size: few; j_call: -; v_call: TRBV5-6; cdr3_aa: ASSWGTSGTTEQY
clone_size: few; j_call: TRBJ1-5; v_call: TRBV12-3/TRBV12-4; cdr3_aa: ASSLGSGESNQPQH
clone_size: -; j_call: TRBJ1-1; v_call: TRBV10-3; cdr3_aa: AIRQGGEAF
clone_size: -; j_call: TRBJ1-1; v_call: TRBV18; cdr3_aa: ASSPVEIGNTEAF
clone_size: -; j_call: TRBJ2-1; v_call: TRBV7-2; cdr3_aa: ASSPRGLARNNEQF
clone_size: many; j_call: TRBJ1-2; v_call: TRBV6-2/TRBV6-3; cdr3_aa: ASTSARQNYGYT
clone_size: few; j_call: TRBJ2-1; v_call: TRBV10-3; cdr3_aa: AISGAYNEQF
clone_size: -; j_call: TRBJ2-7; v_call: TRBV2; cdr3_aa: ASSDPGTRTYEQY
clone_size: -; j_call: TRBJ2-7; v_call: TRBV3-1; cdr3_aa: ASRLDPVSEQY
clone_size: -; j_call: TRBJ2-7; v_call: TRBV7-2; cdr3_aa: ASSLDGRLGETQN
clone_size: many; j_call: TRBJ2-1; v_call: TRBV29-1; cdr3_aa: SVDRGRSYNEQF
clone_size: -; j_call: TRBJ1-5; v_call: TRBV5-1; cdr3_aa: ASSLDPYSNQPQH
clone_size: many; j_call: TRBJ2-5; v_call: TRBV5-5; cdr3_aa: ASSLGASGRFGETQY
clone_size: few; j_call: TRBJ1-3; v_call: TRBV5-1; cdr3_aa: ASSLIADSGNTIY
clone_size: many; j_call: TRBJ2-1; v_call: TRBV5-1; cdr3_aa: ASSFSQLEQF